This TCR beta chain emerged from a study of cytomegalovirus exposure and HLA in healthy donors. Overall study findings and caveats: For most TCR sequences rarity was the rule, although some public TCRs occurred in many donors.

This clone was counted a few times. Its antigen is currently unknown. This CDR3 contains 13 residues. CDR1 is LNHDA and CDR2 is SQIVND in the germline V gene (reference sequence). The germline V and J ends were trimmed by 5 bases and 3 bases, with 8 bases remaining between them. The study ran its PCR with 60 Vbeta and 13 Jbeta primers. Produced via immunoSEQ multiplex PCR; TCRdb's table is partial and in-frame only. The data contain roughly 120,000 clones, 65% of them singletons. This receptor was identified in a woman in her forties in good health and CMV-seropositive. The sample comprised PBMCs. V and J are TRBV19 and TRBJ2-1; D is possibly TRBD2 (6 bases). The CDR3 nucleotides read TGTGCCAGTAGTCTGACTAGCTACAATGAGCAGTTCTTC. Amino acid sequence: CASSLTSYNEQFF.